These T cell receptor beta chains were read from a single sample in a study of T cell repertoires in cytomegalovirus infection. TCRdb re-called the reads with MiXCR, one entry per CDR3 protein. The sample records 490,000 or so distinct CDR3 sequences, 11% being singletons. Sequenced sample: PBMCs. These receptor sequences come from a human donor in good health (CMV status not recorded). Some clones in this sample may be carry-over from other donors' samples. Both conserved end residues are part of each CDR3. D genes are given only for firm matches. Expanded clones are given a class, and other clones once, few, many or no size at all.

D	V	size	J	CDR3	DNA
-	TRBV19	-	TRBJ1-1	CASSPSRGGSLAFF	TGTGCCAGTAGTCCTAGCCGGGGGGGCTCTTTGGCTTTCTTT
-	TRBV6-5	-	TRBJ1-5	CASSRGTGRSTGNQPQLF	TGTGCCAGCAGCCGAGGAACCGGTCGATCGACGGGCAATCAGCCACAGCTTTTT
-	TRBV3-1	-	TRBJ1-4	CASSQPGGTNEKLFF	TGTGCCAGCAGCCAGCCAGGAGGTACTAATGAAAAACTGTTTTTT
TRBD2	TRBV24-1	-	TRBJ2-3	CATSDFGGSAQYF	TGTGCCACCAGTGATTTCGGCGGGAGTGCGCAGTATTTT
-	TRBV20-1	many	TRBJ1-6	CSARDSPYNSPLHF	TGCAGTGCTAGAGACAGTCCCTATAATTCACCCCTCCACTTT
-	TRBV9	few	TRBJ2-1	CASSVGGAGYNEQFF	TGTGCCAGCAGCGTAGGGGGGGCAGGCTACAATGAGCAGTTCTTC
-	TRBV7-9	-	TRBJ1-3	CASISDGARGTIYF	TGTGCCAGCATCTCGGACGGCGCTCGAGGCACCATATATTTT
-	TRBV7-2	many	TRBJ2-7	CASSLGLGQDSHEQYF	TGTGCCAGCAGCTTAGGGCTGGGGCAGGACTCCCACGAGCAGTACTTC
-	TRBV19	few	TRBJ1-1	CASSILLPALSTPNTEAFF	TGTGCCAGTAGTATCCTACTACCTGCATTATCGACCCCAAACACTGAAGCTTTCTTT
TRBD2	TRBV20-1	-	TRBJ2-1	CSARVTSGNYNEQFF	TGCAGTGCTAGAGTGACTAGCGGGAACTACAATGAGCAGTTCTTC
TRBD1	TRBV15	many	TRBJ2-1	CATSTNRGHVGNEQFF	TGTGCCACCAGCACCAACAGGGGACACGTTGGGAATGAGCAGTTCTTC
-	TRBV12-3/TRBV12-4	many	TRBJ1-4	CASSSQAQVNEKLFF	TGTGCCAGCAGTTCCCAGGCACAGGTTAATGAAAAACTGTTTTTT
-	TRBV6-5	many	TRBJ2-7	CASSYSPGRSSYEQYF	TGTGCCAGCAGTTACTCTCCGGGACGGTCCTCCTACGAGCAGTACTTC
TRBD1	TRBV6-1	many	TRBJ1-2	CASRIIGGIGYTF	TGTGCCAGCAGGATAATAGGGGGCATTGGCTACACCTTC
TRBD1	TRBV20-1	many	TRBJ2-5	CSAAGTGGAETQYF	TGCAGTGCGGCCGGGACAGGGGGCGCAGAGACCCAGTACTTC
-	TRBV7-2	many	TRBJ2-5	CASSQHKKLQETQYF	TGTGCCAGCAGCCAGCATAAGAAACTCCAAGAGACCCAGTACTTC